The clone carrying this T cell receptor (beta chain) was detected a few times. Its antigen is not identified. A library of TCRbeta sequences, prepared with unique molecular identifiers, was generated. TCRdb redid the calling of the PCR reads with MiXCR, one entry per CDR3 protein. Among about 210,000 distinct CDR3 sequences listed, more than 15% were seen once. These data originate in a study of T-cell reconstitution after alpha-beta-depleted transplantation in children. CDR1 and CDR2 from the germline V gene are SNHLY and FYNNEI. The length of the CDR3 is 14 residues. Trimming cost V 6 bases and J 6 bases, with 16 bases left between them. Regarding the study as a whole: There were reportedly several hundred expanded graft clones from which alpha-beta T cells came about two months after transplant. One year post-transplant, T-cell counts and diversity were largely derived from T cells produced anew.

The sequencing here drew on PBMCs, mostly from graft donor cells, taken 360 days after TCRalphabeta/CD19-depleted stem cell transplant. The chain is built from TRBV2 and TRBJ2-3; weak D call: TRBD2 (5 bases). The clonotype comes from a male patient aged 2 to 9 who had a stem cell transplant for acute lymphoblastic leukemia, so the T cells may come from the graft donor. The CDR3 DNA reads as TGTGCCAGCAGGGGGAGAGGTATTGATGATACGCAGTATTTT. Protein sequence: CASRGRGIDDTQYF.